These 13 T cell receptor beta chains were all obtained from the same sample, sequenced in a study of cytomegalovirus exposure and HLA in healthy donors (dated by TCRdb to between 2016 and 2019). The protocol used for the library was the immunoSEQ multiplex PCR assay. The multiplex PCR relied on a mix of 60 forward primers for TCR Vbeta segments and 13 reverse primers for TCR Jbeta segments. What TCRdb holds here is the immuneACCESS table cut down to in-frame rearrangements. Part of the clones is not present; checked against another copy, under half of the missing clones reflect an unresolved V gene, and the others are unexplained. This sample has about 60,000 clones in its table, and approximately 73% of those were observed once. The top ten constitute about 5.5% of the sample. Material: PBMCs. The receptors shown here come from a man aged 50 to 60 in good health and CMV-seronegative.

This sequence joins TRBV19 and TRBJ2-7; D unresolved. The CDR3 totals 14 residues. The germline CDR1 and CDR2 sequences are LNHDA and SQIVND (reference sequence). V dropped 3 bases and J dropped 5 bases, with 14 bases sitting between them. DNA of the CDR3: TGTGCCAGTAGTATCATTGTACAGTCGGACGAGCAGTACTTC. It is translated as CASSIIVQSDEQYF.

The chain couples TRBV19 to TRBJ2-5; D is undetermined. The DNA end lines up better with TRBJ2-7; the J call may be wrong. The CDR3 consists of 14 residues. Germline CDR1 LNHDA, CDR2 SQIVND (reference sequence). CDR3 loop: CASSTRIVSYEQYF. In nucleotides, the CDR3 is TGTGCCAGTAGTACTAGAATTGTCTCCTACGAGCAGTACTTC.

Remarks on this clone: Distinct nucleotide sequences in the sample also encode this CDR3. J is TRBJ2-4 and V is TRBV5-1, with TRBD2 matching 10 bases. The junction had 0 bases not matched to a gene; V was cut back by 0 bases and J by 6 bases. The CDR3 is 14 amino acids. Germline V gene data show CDR1 as SGHRS and CDR2 as YFSETQ. The CDR3 loop reads CASSLASGGNIQYF. The CDR3 DNA sequence: TGCGCCAGCAGCTTGGCTAGCGGGGGAAACATTCAGTACTTC. Full variable domain (missing parts from reference TRBV5-1 and TRBJ2-4): KAGVTQTPRYLIKTRGQQVTLSCSPISGHRSVSWYQQTPGQGLQFLFEYFSETQRNKGNFPGRFSGRQFSNSRSEMNVSTLELGDSALYLCASSLASGGNIQYFGAGTRLSVL.

On this clone: Sequence at one end of the junction differs from germline and may be a read error. The rearrangement uses TRBV7-9 and TRBJ2-5, with 9 nucleotides matching TRBD1. CDR3 length equals 15 residues. Looked up from germline, CDR1 is SEHNR and CDR2 is FQNEAQ (reference sequence). In nucleotides, the CDR3 is TGTTCCAGCAGCTCAGGGGGGACAGGGAAGGAGACCCAGTACTTC. Translation gives CSSSSGGTGKETQYF. Combining the CDR3 with reference TRBV7-9 and TRBJ2-5 gives the whole variable domain DTGVSQNPRHKITKRGQNVTFRCDPISEHNRLYWYRQTLGQGPEFLTYFQNEAQLEKSRLLSDRFSAERPKGSFSTLEIQRTEQGDSAMYLCSSSSGGTGKETQYFGPGTRLLVL.

The gene calls are TRBV11-2 and TRBJ2-2; 7 bases map to TRBD1. Losses at the gene ends were 5 bases for V and 7 bases for J; bases not matched to a gene: 4. Germline values: CDR1 SGHAT, CDR2 FQNNGV. The CDR3 contains 13 residues. The CDR3 region has the DNA TGTGCCAGCAGCCCACAGGGGTACGGGGAGCTGTTTTTT. Encoded protein: CASSPQGYGELFF. Using reference TRBV11-2 and TRBJ2-2 for the parts outside the CDR3, the full variable domain is EAGVAQSPRYKIIEKRQSVAFWCNPISGHATLYWYQQILGQGPKLLIQFQNNGVVDDSQLPKDRFSAERLKGVDSTLKIQPAKLEDSAVYLCASSPQGYGELFFGEGSRLTVL.

This clone has more than one count but fewer than ten. The chain links TRBV27 to TRBJ1-2, with 7 bases that match TRBD1. The CDR3 sequence is 13 residues long. Germline V lookup: CDR1 MNHEY, CDR2 SMNVEV (reference sequence). Losses at the gene ends were 6 bases for V and 2 bases for J; bases not matched to a gene: 3. The CDR3 region is CASRRQGNYGYTF. CDR3 in DNA: TGTGCCAGCAGGAGACAGGGAAACTATGGCTACACCTTC.

The chain couples TRBV19 to TRBJ2-3; TRBD2 agrees at 9 bases. The V and J ends lost 5 bases and 6 bases, in that order; junction bases with no gene match: 6. The CDR3 loop spans 14 amino acids. Germline loops: CDR1 LNHDA, CDR2 SQIVND (reference sequence). CDR3 nucleotides: TGTGCCAGTAGTCAGCGGGGGGCCGGGGATACGCAGTATTTT. This codes for CASSQRGAGDTQYF.

The chain combines TRBV9 with TRBJ2-3; 8 bases line up with TRBD1. Trimming removed 3 bases from V and 0 bases from J; junction bases left unmatched: 6. Looked up from germline, CDR1 is SGDLS and CDR2 is YYNGEE. This CDR3 contains 16 residues. CDR3: CASSGGTGLSTDTQYF. CDR3 DNA: TGTGCCAGCAGCGGGGGGACAGGCCTCAGCACAGATACGCAGTATTTT. The full variable domain, with the rest looked up from reference TRBV9 and TRBJ2-3, is DSGVTQTPKHLITATGQRVTLRCSPRSGDLSVYWYQQSLDQGLQFLIQYYNGEERAKGNILERFSAQQFPDLHSELNLSSLELGDSALYFCASSGGTGLSTDTQYFGPGTRLTVL.

The chain couples TRBV13 to TRBJ2-1; D might be TRBD2 (5 bases). This CDR3 is built from 12 residues. The germline V and J ends were trimmed by 5 bases and 7 bases, with 9 bases remaining between them. Per the germline V gene, CDR1 is PRHDT and CDR2 is FYEKMQ (reference sequence). CDR3 sequence reads: CASSMTGNEQFF. The CDR3 DNA reads as TGTGCCAGCAGCATGACGGGGAATGAGCAGTTCTTC.

The chain uses TRBV6-5 and TRBJ1-6; maybe TRBD1 (5 bases). The germline gives CDR1 MNHEY, CDR2 SVGAGI. The CDR3 consists of 15 residues. V was clipped by 10 bases and J by 0 bases, with 13 bases between them. CDR3: CATSGGGSYNSPLHF. CDR3 DNA: TGTGCCACGTCGGGGGGGGGCTCCTATAATTCACCCCTCCACTTT.

The chain couples TRBV6-5 to TRBJ2-2; possibly TRBD1 for D (6 bases). Germline V CDR1 and CDR2: MNHEY, SVGAGI. V was trimmed by 0 bases and J by 6 bases, leaving 14 bases between them. The CDR3 runs 16 residues. The DNA of the CDR3 is TGTGCCAGCAGTTACTCCACAGGGATGAGGGCCGGGGAGCTGTTTTTT. Translated, it gives CASSYSTGMRAGELFF.

The chain has TRBV2 and TRBJ2-1; 7 nucleotides align to TRBD2. The CDR3 is 17 residues long. CDR1 is SNHLY, CDR2 FYNNEI, per germline. The J segment lost 5 bases and the V segment lost 0 bases, leaving 10 bases of the junction unmatched. CDR3 amino acids: CASSEAQWSSGDNEQFF. The CDR3 DNA is TGTGCCAGCAGTGAAGCTCAGTGGTCTAGCGGAGACAATGAGCAGTTCTTC.

The V call is TRBV30, the J call TRBJ1-4; D uncertain. This CDR3 is built from 15 residues. The germline V and J ends were trimmed by 3 bases and 0 bases, with 11 bases remaining between them. Germline-derived CDR1 and CDR2 are GTSNPN and SVGIG (reference sequence). Here the CDR3 DNA reads TGTGCCTGGAGCGCAGAGGGATCAACTAATGAAAAACTGTTTTTT. Translated, it gives CAWSAEGSTNEKLFF.